The 32 T cell receptor beta chains presented below share a single source sample, sequenced in a study of CD8+CD57+ T cells in acquired aplastic anemia. Individuals selected for sequencing had exhibited CD8+CD57+ cell expansion on flow cytometry. The template used for profiling TCR beta VDJ and CDR3 was genomic DNA. TCRdb re-derived calls from the reads in MiXCR, one entry per CDR3 protein. The profile shows a few hundred thousand distinct CDR3 sequences, less than 35% of them singletons. Source material: sorted CD4+, CD8+, or CD8+CD57+ T cells (not recorded which) from PBMCs. Receptor source: a human donor with aplastic anemia.

As for this clonotype: Relative to the germline gene, one junction end is altered; a read error may explain this. The chain uses TRBV4-2 and TRBJ2-3; D gene uncertain. This CDR3 is 16 amino acids long. Looked up from germline, CDR1 is LGHNA and CDR2 is YNFKEQ. CDR3 nucleotides: TGCGCCAGCAGCCAAGAGTTTGGCGCTAGCACAGATACGCAGTATTTT. Its protein is CASSQEFGASTDTQYF.

The table lists this clonotype with many counts. The rearrangement uses TRBV19 and TRBJ1-4, with D perhaps matching TRBD1 (6 bases). The CDR3 has 14 residues. Trimming took off 6 bases at V and 6 bases at J, with 14 bases between the two ends. CDR1 is LNHDA and CDR2 is SQIVND in the germline V gene (reference sequence). The CDR3 spells CASRLGRGYEKLFF. The CDR3 bases are TGTGCCAGTAGACTCGGCAGGGGATATGAAAAACTGTTTTTT.

The sample holds many counts of this clonotype. This sequence joins TRBV29-1 and TRBJ2-3; D unclear. The CDR3 is 15 amino acids. In germline, CDR1 is SQVTM, CDR2 ANQGSEA. V was pared by 1 base and J by 2 bases, with 13 bases between. CDR3 amino acids: CSVEALSRNTDTQYF. CDR3 DNA: TGCAGCGTTGAAGCATTGTCTCGAAACACAGATACGCAGTATTTT.

This clonotype was observed at least ten times. The V gene is TRBV7-3, the J gene TRBJ1-1; no reliable D call. Germline lookup yields CDR1 SGHTA and CDR2 FQGTGA. Trimming stripped 5 bases from V and 0 bases from J, with 7 bases between. This CDR3 comprises 13 residues. This CDR3 reads CASSRRLNTEAFF. CDR3 sequence (DNA): TGTGCCAGCAGCCGACGGTTGAACACTGAAGCTTTCTTT.

The rearrangement uses TRBV20-1 and TRBJ2-7, with unresolved D. CDR3 length equals 12 residues. The germline V gene has CDR1 DFQATT and CDR2 SNEGSKA (reference sequence). The germline V and J ends were trimmed by 3 bases and 7 bases, with 13 bases remaining between them. Here the CDR3 DNA reads TGCAGTGCTAGGAGACTTCACAATGAGCAGTACTTC. Translated, it gives CSARRLHNEQYF.

For this clonotype: A read error may explain this, as a much larger clone is one base away. This sequence joins TRBV10-3 and TRBJ2-3, with D uncertain. The CDR3 is 13 residues long. Germline CDR1 ENHRY, CDR2 SYGVKD. The CDR3 spells CPISESETDTQYF. The CDR3 DNA reads TGTCCCATCAGTGAGTCGGAGACAGATACGCAGTATTTT.

Regarding this clonotype: A read error is likely, as this CDR3 ends without the conserved phenylalanine or tryptophan. The gene calls are TRBV20-1 and TRBJ1-1; no clear D. The CDR3 has 14 amino acids. V was trimmed by 5 bases and J by 2 bases, leaving 15 bases between them. Germline CDR1 DFQATT, CDR2 SNEGSKA (reference sequence). CDR3 nucleotide sequence: TGCAGTGCTGGAATGCATTCTACAAACACTGAAGCTTTCCTT. As protein: CSAGMHSTNTEAFL.

This clonotype was seen only a few times. V gene TRBV20-1 combines with J gene TRBJ2-7; tentatively, D is TRBD2 (5 bases). V shed 0 bases and J shed 2 bases, with 11 bases lying between them. Germline loops: CDR1 DFQATT, CDR2 SNEGSKA (reference sequence). This CDR3 spans 14 amino acids. CDR3 in DNA: TGCAGTGCTAGAGATCAGCGCGGGCCCTACGAGCAGTACTTC. Protein: CSARDQRGPYEQYF.

This sequence joins TRBV10-3 and TRBJ1-2; D is unresolved. The CDR3 is 13 amino acids. V was pared by 2 bases and J by 2 bases, with 6 bases between. Germline assignment: CDR1 ENHRY and CDR2 SYGVKD. CDR3 in DNA: TGTGCCATCAGTGAGGGCAGCAACTATGGCTACACCTTC. It codes for CAISEGSNYGYTF.

This clonotype was observed a few times. CDR3 sequence reads: CASSPYGTAALSSGANVLTF. The DNA for the CDR3 is TGTGCCAGCAGCCCCTACGGGACAGCAGCCTTATCCTCTGGGGCCAACGTCCTGACTTTC. This chain joins TRBV4-2 and TRBJ2-6; 7 nucleotides align to TRBD1. In germline, CDR1 is LGHNA, CDR2 YNFKEQ. J was trimmed by 0 bases and V by 4 bases; bases with no gene match: 15. This CDR3 contains 20 residues.

This clonotype turned up a few times. The chain is built from TRBV12-3 or TRBV12-4 and TRBJ1-4, with D hard to call. The CDR3 loop spans 13 amino acids. The germline V and J ends were trimmed by 7 bases and 10 bases, with 16 bases remaining between them. CDR3: CASTPGSPGKLFF. For the CDR3, the DNA is TGTGCCAGCACCCCAGGTAGTCCGGGAAAACTGTTTTTT.

Regarding this clonotype: The junction and the germline gene differ at one end; a read error may be behind it. The chain carries TRBV27 and TRBJ1-1; D possibly corresponds to TRBD1 (5 bases). CDR1 and CDR2 (germline): MNHEY, SMNVEV (reference sequence). The CDR3 totals 11 residues. CDR3 region: CASSGRGSQIF. CDR3 coding DNA: TGTGCCAGCAGTGGTAGGGGTTCCCAGATCTTT.

This clonotype was counted at least ten times. The chain recombines TRBV10-3 with TRBJ1-1, with D possibly being TRBD1 (5 bases). With 10 bases removed from V and 1 base from J, the gap between germline ends came to 13 bases. Germline CDR1 and CDR2: ENHRY and SYGVKD. The CDR3 has 13 amino acids. The CDR3 loop reads CASYGAPNTEAFF. The CDR3 nucleotides read TGTGCCAGCTACGGGGCTCCGAACACTGAAGCTTTCTTT.

In its sample, this clonotype was seen many times. The chain combines TRBV10-3 with TRBJ2-5; D is undetermined. Trimming took off 4 bases at V and 1 base at J, with 13 bases between the two ends. Germline V gives CDR1 ENHRY, CDR2 SYGVKD. The CDR3 loop spans 15 amino acids. The CDR3 DNA is TGTGCCATCAGTGCACGTGGTCTGACCCAAGAGACCCAGTACTTC. This encodes CAISARGLTQETQYF.

This clonotype was seen more than once but under ten times. The chain uses TRBV2 and TRBJ2-1, with TRBD1 as a possible D gene (5 bases). V was clipped by 6 bases and J by 6 bases, with 18 bases between them. This CDR3 comprises 15 residues. Germline assignment: CDR1 SNHLY and CDR2 FYNNEI. This chain's CDR3 is CASRVGRNQGNEQFF. The DNA for the CDR3 is TGTGCCAGCAGAGTCGGACGAAACCAGGGCAATGAGCAGTTCTTC.

This clonotype showed up just a few times. V usage is TRBV2 and J usage is TRBJ2-3; D not certain. Germline V CDR1 and CDR2: SNHLY, FYNNEI. The CDR3 has 14 amino acids. Trimming pared 7 bases from V and 2 bases from J, leaving 13 bases between. The CDR3 here is CASTPVLHTDTQYF. DNA of the CDR3: TGTGCCAGCACCCCGGTCTTACACACAGATACGCAGTATTTT.

This clonotype was seen a handful of times. As DNA, the CDR3 is TGTGCCAGCAGCTTAGCCACTAGCGGGACCTACAATGAGCAGTTCTTC. This sequence encodes CASSLATSGTYNEQFF. The V and J genes are TRBV7-9 and TRBJ2-1; 10 bases are shared with TRBD2. J lost 2 bases, V lost 0 bases, and 1 base had no gene match. This CDR3 has 16 residues. The germline V gene encodes CDR1 SEHNR and CDR2 FQNEAQ (reference sequence).

The rearrangement links TRBV30 to TRBJ1-6; TRBD1 might be the D (5 bases). Germline V lookup: CDR1 GTSNPN, CDR2 SVGIG (reference sequence). With 0 bases removed from V and 10 bases from J, the gap between germline ends came to 13 bases. The CDR3 runs to 14 residues. The CDR3 coding sequence is TGTGCCTGGAGTGTAGTCCAGGGAAAATCACCCCTCCACTTT. Translating it yields CAWSVVQGKSPLHF.

The chain couples TRBV15 to TRBJ2-7; no firm D call. The germline V gene encodes CDR1 LNHNV and CDR2 YYDKDF (reference sequence). CDR3 size: 15 residues. Trimming pared 3 bases from V and 3 bases from J, leaving 15 bases between. The CDR3 sequence: CATSSSSADFYEQYF. Here the CDR3 DNA reads TGTGCCACCAGCAGCTCCAGCGCTGATTTCTACGAGCAGTACTTC.

The table lists this clonotype with many counts. The chain links TRBV15 to TRBJ1-3; possible D gene TRBD1, 5 bases. V was trimmed by 0 bases and J by 3 bases, leaving 9 bases between them. The CDR3 runs to 15 residues. Germline lookup yields CDR1 LNHNV and CDR2 YYDKDF (reference sequence). CDR3 residues: CATSRDLTDGNTIYF. The CDR3 DNA follows: TGTGCCACCAGCAGAGACTTGACAGATGGAAACACCATATATTTT.

Ten or more counts support this clonotype. The genes are TRBV2 and TRBJ2-5, with TRBD2 identical over 9 bases. With 5 bases clipped from V and 4 bases from J, the junction kept 5 bases outside the gene matches. The CDR3 consists of 14 residues. Germline V gives CDR1 SNHLY, CDR2 FYNNEI. This CDR3 reads CASSLAGVGETQYF. The CDR3 DNA reads as TGTGCCAGCAGTTTAGCGGGGGTAGGAGAGACCCAGTACTTC.

In the case of this clonotype: A much larger clonotype is one base distant, so this may be a read error. The chain links TRBV5-1 to TRBJ2-7; 7 nucleotides line up with TRBD2. The germline V gene has CDR1 SGHRS and CDR2 YFSETQ. This CDR3 has 16 residues. CDR3 sequence: CASRLVWLADSYEQYF. CDR3 coding DNA: TGCGCCAGCCGCTTGGTGTGGCTAGCGGACTCCTACGAGCAGTACTTC. The full variable domain, rest sourced from reference TRBV5-1 and TRBJ2-7, is KAGVTQTPRYLIKTRGQQVTLSCSPISGHRSVSWYQQTPGQGLQFLFEYFSETQRNKGNFPGRFSGRQFSNSRSEMNVSTLELGDSALYLCASRLVWLADSYEQYFGPGTRLTVT.

This clonotype was detected many times. The gene calls are TRBV7-2 and TRBJ1-5, with D unclear. This CDR3 is built from 16 residues. V lost 1 base, J lost 0 bases, and 10 bases lay in between. Germline values: CDR1 SGHTA, CDR2 FQGNSA. The CDR3 DNA follows: TGTGCCAGCAGCTTAGGTGGACCCCTTAGCAATCAGCCCCAGCATTTT. It codes for CASSLGGPLSNQPQHF.

This chain joins TRBV5-1 and TRBJ2-3, with a weak D call TRBD1 (6 bases). There are 18 residues in the CDR3. Deletions cut 1 base from V and 0 bases from J, with 18 bases between. Germline-derived CDR1 and CDR2 are SGHRS and YFSETQ. In DNA form, the CDR3 reads TGCGCCAGCAGCTTGTGGGGACAAACAGGGCCTAGCACAGATACGCAGTATTTT. This translates into CASSLWGQTGPSTDTQYF.

The J gene is TRBJ2-1, the V gene TRBV20-1, with TRBD2 matching 7 bases. Germline CDR1 reads DFQATT; CDR2 reads SNEGSKA (reference sequence). V lost 6 bases, J lost 5 bases, and 13 bases stayed unmatched. The CDR3 length is 15 residues. The CDR3, as DNA: TGCAGTGCCCGTCCTGGGGCGGGAGCGGACAATGAGCAGTTCTTC. This translates into CSARPGAGADNEQFF.

This chain connects TRBV12-3 or TRBV12-4 to TRBJ2-5, with 8 nucleotides matching TRBD2. With V trimmed by 2 bases and J by 1 base, 9 bases remained unmatched. CDR3 length equals 17 residues. This CDR3 reads CASSLRLGGGPQETQYF. CDR3 DNA sequence: TGTGCCAGCAGTTTACGCCTAGGCGGGGGGCCCCAAGAGACCCAGTACTTC.

This clonotype was counted between two and nine times. The conserved closing phenylalanine or tryptophan is absent in this CDR3, likely reflecting a read error. The V gene is TRBV19, the J gene TRBJ1-2; D is possibly TRBD1 (6 bases). V lost 9 bases, J lost 8 bases, and 22 bases lay in between. There are 14 residues in the CDR3. Germline-derived CDR1 and CDR2 are LNHDA and SQIVND (reference sequence). CDR3 region: CASSLITGLDGYTL. CDR3 nucleotides: TGTGCCAGCAGCTTAATAACAGGGCTGGACGGCTACACCCTC.

This clonotype showed up many times. The chain combines TRBV20-1 with TRBJ2-7; TRBD1 matches at 7 bases. Trimming cost V 6 bases and J 7 bases; bases outside gene matches: 6. This CDR3 region has 11 residues. Germline V CDR1 and CDR2: DFQATT, SNEGSKA (reference sequence). The CDR3 region has the DNA TGCAGTGCCGTGGACAGGAATGAGCAGTACTTC. It encodes CSAVDRNEQYF.

Regarding this clonotype: One junction end disagrees with the germline gene, perhaps due to a read error. This chain connects TRBV19 to TRBJ1-6, with D possibly TRBD1 on 6 matching bases. Germline V CDR1 and CDR2: LNHDA, SQIVND (reference sequence). The CDR3 sequence is 16 residues long. CDR3 region: CASESMGGQARSPPHF. The CDR3 DNA reads as TGTGCCAGTGAGTCGATGGGGGGGCAGGCCCGGTCACCCCCCCACTTT.

As for this clonotype: A much larger clone differs by one base, so this may be a read error. The rearrangement joins TRBV3-1 to TRBJ2-3, with 11 bases identical to TRBD1. Germline CDR1 and CDR2: LGHDT and YNNKEL (reference sequence). This CDR3 is 14 amino acids long. The J segment lost 4 bases and the V segment lost 5 bases, leaving 2 bases of the junction unmatched. The DNA of the CDR3 is TGTGCCAGCAGCACGGGACAGGGGGCAGATACGCAGTATTTT. It specifies CASSTGQGADTQYF.

Comments on this clonotype: One end of the junction varies from germline; a read error may be responsible. The rearrangement joins TRBV11-2 to TRBJ2-1; 11 nucleotides line up with TRBD2. Germline CDR1 reads SGHAT; CDR2 reads FQNNGV. CDR3 length: 15 residues. The CDR3 region is CASSAGLADDNEQFF. CDR3 in DNA: TGCGCCAGCAGCGCGGGACTAGCGGATGATAATGAGCAGTTCTTC.

J is TRBJ1-5 and V is TRBV2, with 7 bases identical to TRBD1. The CDR3 length is 14 residues. Looked up from germline, CDR1 is SNHLY and CDR2 is FYNNEI. V lost 5 bases, J lost 5 bases, and 6 bases stayed unmatched. The CDR3 DNA follows: TGTGCCAGCAGTCGGGACAGTGAGGATCAGCCCCAGCATTTT. Protein: CASSRDSEDQPQHF. Complete variable domain (other parts from reference TRBV2 and TRBJ1-5): EPEVTQTPSHQVTQMGQEVILRCVPISNHLYFYWYRQILGQKVEFLVSFYNNEISEKSEIFDDQFSVERPDGSNFTLKIRSTKLEDSAMYFCASSRDSEDQPQHFGDGTRLSIL.